Each of the 18 T cell receptor beta chains below was sequenced from the same sample in a study of blood T cell repertoires in COVID-19. Using immunoSEQ multiplex PCR, the repertoire was profiled, and TCRdb retains in-frame clones only, with some absent. The table has some 200,000 clones, 80% to 90% seen once. The sample taken for sequencing was peripheral blood. These receptors all stem from a man older than 75 with acute or convalescent COVID-19.

The chain has TRBV2 and TRBJ1-5; 7 nucleotides agree with TRBD1. From germline, CDR1 is SNHLY and CDR2 FYNNEI. The ends lost 5 bases at V and 4 bases at J; junction bases unmatched: 5. The CDR3 runs to 14 residues. The CDR3 spells CASSQDRVNQPQHF. In DNA form, the CDR3 reads TGTGCCAGCAGTCAAGACAGGGTGAATCAGCCCCAGCATTTT.

This sequence joins TRBV7-2 and TRBJ2-4; tentative D call: TRBD2 (5 bases). CDR1 is SGHTA and CDR2 is FQGNSA in the germline V gene. This CDR3 has 15 residues. V was pared by 0 bases and J by 12 bases, with 18 bases between. The CDR3 DNA reads as TGTGCCAGCAGCTTAGCCGGTTCCATATCCGAGGGTCAGTACTTC. Translating gives CASSLAGSISEGQYF.

This sequence joins TRBV28 and TRBJ2-7, with 7 bases that match TRBD2. The CDR3 length is 14 residues. In germline, CDR1 is MDHEN, CDR2 SYDVKM. Trimming removed 6 bases from V and 3 bases from J; junction bases left unmatched: 8. CDR3 sequence (DNA): TGTGCCAGCAGCCCAGTTAGCGGGCGCTACGAGCAGTACTTC. It encodes CASSPVSGRYEQYF.

V is TRBV12-3 or TRBV12-4 and J is TRBJ1-5; 7 positions agree with TRBD1. The CDR3 has 12 residues. The trim removed 5 bases at V and 7 bases at J, leaving 2 bases unmatched. CDR3 region: CASSRQGQPQHF. Here the CDR3 DNA reads TGTGCCAGCAGTAGACAGGGCCAGCCCCAGCATTTT.

The chain carries TRBV18 and TRBJ2-5; D may be TRBD2 (6 bases). Per germline, CDR1 KGHSH and CDR2 LQKENI. This CDR3 has 15 amino acids. The V end lost 4 bases, the J end lost 7 bases, and 19 bases lay between the germline ends. The CDR3 protein is CASSRLEGSIGTQYF. The CDR3, as DNA: TGTGCCAGCTCACGCCTGGAGGGATCTATTGGGACCCAGTACTTC.

The chain links TRBV7-2 to TRBJ2-7; D possibly corresponds to TRBD2 (7 bases). Trimming shortened V by 1 base and J by 6 bases, and 13 bases separated the two germline ends. Germline V CDR1 and CDR2: SGHTA, FQGNSA. There are 14 residues in the CDR3. Written as DNA, the CDR3 is TGTGCCAGCAGCTTAGAGGGGGGGCTGGGCGAGCAGTACTTC. This encodes CASSLEGGLGEQYF.

The genes are TRBV9 and TRBJ1-6, with 8 bases lining up with TRBD1. The V and J ends lost 3 bases and 9 bases, in that order; junction bases with no gene match: 2. The length of the CDR3 is 13 residues. Per the germline V gene, CDR1 is SGDLS and CDR2 is YYNGEE. CDR3 bases: TGTGCCAGCAGCGGGACAGGGAGTTCACCCCTCCACTTT. It translates to CASSGTGSSPLHF.

The chain combines TRBV24-1 with TRBJ1-2, with D maybe TRBD1 (5 bases). The length of the CDR3 is 14 residues. Between the trimmed V and J ends, which lost 3 bases and 1 base, there was a span of 8 bases. From germline, CDR1 is KGHDR and CDR2 SFDVKD. The CDR3 DNA sequence: TGTGCCACCAGTGATCTACAGGTTAACTATGGCTACACCTTC. It specifies CATSDLQVNYGYTF.

V usage is TRBV19 and J usage is TRBJ1-2; 8 nucleotides match TRBD1. The CDR3 is 14 amino acids. The germline V gene has CDR1 LNHDA and CDR2 SQIVND (reference sequence). Trimming took 4 bases from V and 4 from J; bases not matched to a gene: 5. The CDR3 sequence is CASSTGQGSYGYTF. CDR3 in DNA: TGTGCCAGTAGTACTGGACAGGGAAGCTATGGCTACACCTTC.

Concerning this clone: Other DNA sequences within the sample encode an identical CDR3. The DNA of the CDR3 is TGTGCCACCAGTGATTTAGCGGGAGGAGGCACAGATACGCAGTATTTT. Its translation is CATSDLAGGGTDTQYF. V and J are TRBV24-1 and TRBJ2-3, with 9 bases aligning to TRBD2. The CDR3 is made up of 16 amino acids. Germline V gene sequence: CDR1 KGHDR, CDR2 SFDVKD. The junction had 2 bases not matched to a gene; V was cut back by 1 base and J by 1 base.

This clone has just one count. The chain carries TRBV7-6 and TRBJ2-5, with 9 positions matching TRBD1. CDR3 size: 16 residues. The junction had 6 bases not matched to a gene; V was cut back by 0 bases and J by 4 bases. Germline CDR1 reads SGHVS; CDR2 reads FNYEAQ. CDR3 loop: CASSLALRDRVETQYF. The CDR3 DNA sequence: TGTGCCAGCAGCTTAGCGCTCCGGGACAGGGTAGAGACCCAGTACTTC.

V and J are TRBV5-1 and TRBJ2-3; 14 bases are shared with TRBD2. Germline V gene lookup returns CDR1 SGHRS and CDR2 YFSETQ. The V gene end was trimmed by 3 bases and the J gene end by 5 bases; junction bases not matched to a gene: 5. CDR3 length equals 16 residues. In DNA, the CDR3 is TGCGCCAGCAGCTGGGGGACTAGCGGGAGAGGAGATACGCAGTATTTT. It encodes CASSWGTSGRGDTQYF.

V gene TRBV3-1 (or the pseudogene TRBV3-2) combines with J gene TRBJ2-3; D not certain. The germline V gene encodes CDR1 LGHDT and CDR2 YNNKEL (reference sequence). This CDR3 contains 14 residues. Between the trimmed V and J ends, which lost 1 base and 6 bases, there was a span of 11 bases. The CDR3 loop is CASSQAISGDTQYF. The CDR3 region has the DNA TGTGCCAGCAGCCAAGCAATTTCCGGGGATACGCAGTATTTT.

V is TRBV28 and J is TRBJ1-3; a weak D match, TRBD1 (5 bases). Germline CDR1 and CDR2: MDHEN and SYDVKM. CDR3 length: 15 amino acids. Trimming removed 3 bases from V and 7 bases from J, with 16 bases in between. DNA of the CDR3: TGTGCCAGCAGTTTCCTTGGGGGGAGGCGGAACACCATATATTTT. Translated: CASSFLGGRRNTIYF.

As concerns this clone: Different DNA sequences within this sample yield the same CDR3. V is TRBV28 and J is TRBJ1-1, with a possible D match to TRBD1 (6 bases). The CDR3 contains 14 residues. Per germline, CDR1 MDHEN and CDR2 SYDVKM. The ends were cut back, 3 bases at V and 4 bases at J, with 12 bases in the middle. The CDR3 reads CASSLGGRSTEAFF. The CDR3 DNA reads as TGTGCCAGCAGTTTGGGGGGGCGCAGCACTGAAGCTTTCTTT.

This clone was counted only a few times. The chain links TRBV19 to TRBJ1-5; tentative D call: TRBD1 (6 bases). CDR3 length: 16 residues. Trimming left V 7 bases short and J 0 bases short, with 16 bases between. Germline CDR1 is LNHDA and CDR2 is SQIVND (reference sequence). The CDR3 sequence: CASIVTGGHSNQPQHF. The CDR3 DNA follows: TGTGCCAGTATCGTTACCGGGGGGCATAGCAATCAGCCCCAGCATTTT.

The chain is built from TRBV29-1 and TRBJ2-3; 12 bases fit TRBD2. The CDR3 covers 17 residues. Germline V gene data show CDR1 as SQVTM and CDR2 as ANQGSEA. The trim removed 6 bases at V and 7 bases at J, leaving 17 bases unmatched. CDR3 region: CSVYLAATSGSLYTQYF. CDR3 sequence (DNA): TGCAGCGTCTATCTTGCCGCGACTAGCGGGAGTTTGTATACGCAGTATTTT.

The genes are TRBV7-2 and TRBJ1-3; 8 bases align to TRBD1. Unmatched junction bases numbered 5, after V lost 5 bases and J lost 2 bases. Germline lookup yields CDR1 SGHTA and CDR2 FQGNSA. The CDR3 extends over 15 amino acids. The CDR3 nucleotides are TGTGCCAGCAGCAAACGGACAGGGACTGGAAACACCATATATTTT. Translated, it gives CASSKRTGTGNTIYF.